The clone carrying this T cell receptor (beta chain) was observed a few times. Its target is unknown. This sample is part of a study of cytomegalovirus exposure and HLA in healthy donors. Findings and limits, study-wide: Certain sequence variants were highly shared and formed a cluster, and this cluster was likely a sequencing artifact. Reports credit the classifier with highly specific, highly sensitive diagnosis of cytomegalovirus status. In vitro data verified a few CMV-associated chains as specific for CMV antigens.

PCR used 60 Vbeta primers and 13 Jbeta primers. Assay used: immunoSEQ multiplex PCR; TCRdb lists only in-frame clones, some missing. The sample yields 110,000 to 150,000 clones, around 10% seen once. Healthy bone marrow donors supplied every sample. Germline V gene data show CDR1 as SGHRS and CDR2 as YFSETQ. The V and J ends lost 6 bases and 0 bases respectively, with 10 bases between them. CDR3 length: 15 amino acids. Sequenced: PBMCs. The V gene is TRBV5-1, the J gene TRBJ2-6, with D tentatively TRBD1 (6 bases). The TCR comes from a man over 45 in good health and CMV-seronegative. The CDR3, as DNA: TGCGCCAGCACAACAGGGACCTCTGGGGCCAACGTCCTGACTTTC. Protein: CASTTGTSGANVLTF.